This T cell receptor beta chain comes out of a study of T-cell memory formation after mild COVID-19. Study-level results: Cross-reactive memory apparently joined, as some responding clones appeared in pre-infection memory. Clonal second-wave expansions that peaked on day 37 had unconfirmed SARS-CoV-2 specificity.

This clonotype was seen a few times. As yet, its antigen is unknown. Per germline, CDR1 MNHEY and CDR2 SVGEGT. The CDR3 has 12 amino acids. V shed 6 bases and J shed 7 bases, with 13 bases lying between them. Using its own MiXCR run on the 5' RACE reads, TCRdb lists one record per CDR3 protein. The sample holds roughly 240,000 distinct CDR3 sequences, about 17% seen once. This TCR was recovered from a man between 18 and 29 years old who had mild COVID-19 (a few samples of this study predate the infection). Cell type and time point are not known. V and J are TRBV6-2 or TRBV6-3 and TRBJ2-7; D remains ambiguous. The sequencing input was PBMCs or a T cell subset sorted from them (not recorded which). The chain's CDR3 is CASSRQFWEQYF. In DNA form, the CDR3 reads TGTGCCAGCAGCCGGCAGTTCTGGGAGCAGTACTTC.